Listed below are T cell receptor beta chains from one sample, sequenced in a study of STAT5B mutations in CD4+ large granular lymphocyte leukemia. Sequencing used immunoSEQ multiplex PCR; TCRdb keeps in-frame clones, though not all of them. The sample includes tens of thousands of clones, roughly 70% of them seen just once. Sequencing was done on a sample of CD4+ T cells from blood buffy coats. Receptor source: a human donor in good health. Each CDR3 is given with its conserved first and last residue. D genes are given only for firm matches. Some rows mark clone size as missing; the rest say once, few, many or name a class of expanded clone.

V: TRBV5-1
size: -
D: TRBD2
length: 15
J: TRBJ2-7
DNA: TGCGCCAGCAGCCTAGCGGGAGGGCCGCAATACGAGCAGTACTTC
CDR3: CASSLAGGPQYEQYF

V: TRBV9
size: -
D: -
length: 16
J: TRBJ2-5
DNA: TGTGCCAGCAGCGTAGGGATAGAGCTGGGTGGAAAGACCCAGTACTTC
CDR3: CASSVGIELGGKTQYF

V: TRBV27
size: -
D: -
length: 14
J: TRBJ1-1
DNA: TGTGCCAGCAGTTTACGCAGGGTGAACACTGAAGCTTTCTTT
CDR3: CASSLRRVNTEAFF

V: TRBV6-6
size: -
D: TRBD1
length: 15
J: TRBJ2-7
DNA: TGTGCCAGCAGTCCAGACCGGGACAGAGCCTACGAGCAGTACTTC
CDR3: CASSPDRDRAYEQYF

V: TRBV7-9
size: -
D: TRBD1
length: 15
J: TRBJ2-2
DNA: TGTGCCAGCAGCTTAGACAGGGGAGAAACCGGGGAGCTGTTTTTT
CDR3: CASSLDRGETGELFF

V: TRBV15
size: few
D: TRBD1
length: 13
J: TRBJ1-2
DNA: TGTGCCACCAGCAGAGGGACAGGGGACGGCTACACCTTC
CDR3: CATSRGTGDGYTF

V: TRBV5-4
size: -
D: -
length: 12
J: TRBJ2-7
DNA: TGTGCCAGCAGGAGAGGAGGGGACGAGCAGTACTTC
CDR3: CASRRGGDEQYF

V: TRBV6-4
size: -
D: TRBD1
length: 14
J: TRBJ1-2
DNA: TGTGCCAGCAGTGACACAGGGGGTGGATATGGCTACACCTTC
CDR3: CASSDTGGGYGYTF

V: TRBV7-6
size: once
D: -
length: 13
J: TRBJ2-1
DNA: TGTGCCAGCAGCTTAGGGAGTAGCGGTGAGCAGTTCTTC
CDR3: CASSLGSSGEQFF

V: TRBV6-5
size: -
D: TRBD1
length: 15
J: TRBJ2-7
DNA: TGTGCCAGCAGTTACTCGATGAACAGGGGGCTTGAGCAGTACTTC
CDR3: CASSYSMNRGLEQYF

V: TRBV7-2
size: -
D: TRBD1
length: 15
J: TRBJ1-2
DNA: TGTGCCAGCGGGAGAGGGACAGGGGCAAGGGATGGCTACACCTTC
CDR3: CASGRGTGARDGYTF

V: TRBV19
size: -
D: TRBD1
length: 16
J: TRBJ1-5
DNA: TGTGCCAGTAGTACCGGGACAGCCTATAGCAATCAGCCCCAGCATTTT
CDR3: CASSTGTAYSNQPQHF

V: TRBV4-3
size: -
D: TRBD2
length: 17
J: TRBJ2-2
DNA: TGCGCCAGCAGCCAAGGGAGGGTAGCGGGAGGCACCGGGGAGCTGTTTTTT
CDR3: CASSQGRVAGGTGELFF

V: TRBV5-4
size: -
D: TRBD2
length: 15
J: TRBJ2-1
DNA: TGTGCCAGCAGCCTCGGGACTAGCGGTCACAATGAGCAGTTCTTC
CDR3: CASSLGTSGHNEQFF

V: TRBV19
size: -
D: -
length: 14
J: TRBJ2-5
DNA: TGTGCCAGTAGTCTCTCAGCGGATCAAGAGACCCAGTACTTC
CDR3: CASSLSADQETQYF

V: TRBV5-4
size: -
D: TRBD1
length: 14
J: TRBJ1-2
DNA: TGTGCCAGCAGCGGGGACAGGGGGCGTTATGGCTACACCTTC
CDR3: CASSGDRGRYGYTF

V: TRBV10-3
size: -
D: -
length: 12
J: TRBJ1-5
DNA: TGTGCCATAGCCAGCGCCAATCAGCCCCAGCATTTT
CDR3: CAIASANQPQHF

V: TRBV5-1
size: -
D: -
length: 12
J: TRBJ2-2
DNA: TGCGCCAGCAGGCGGGGCACCGGGGAGCTGTTTTTT
CDR3: CASRRGTGELFF

V: TRBV10-3
size: -
D: -
length: 13
J: TRBJ1-1
DNA: TGTGCCACATGCGAGGGACTCAACACTGAAGCTTTCTTT
CDR3: CATCEGLNTEAFF

V: TRBV6-1
size: -
D: -
length: 16
J: TRBJ2-5
DNA: TGTGCCAGCAGTGGAGGGAATTGGGGCTCCGGCGAGACCCAGTACTTC
CDR3: CASSGGNWGSGETQYF

V: TRBV28
size: -
D: TRBD1
length: 16
J: TRBJ1-2
DNA: TGTGCCAGCAGGGGTGGACAGGGGGCGGCTAACTATGGCTACACCTTC
CDR3: CASRGGQGAANYGYTF

V: TRBV7-2
size: -
D: -
length: 15
J: TRBJ2-2
DNA: TGTGCCAGCAGCCCCGACAGATCGAACACCGGGGAGCTGTTTTTT
CDR3: CASSPDRSNTGELFF

V: TRBV5-1
size: -
D: -
length: 13
J: TRBJ2-5
DNA: TGCGCCAGCAGCGGGGGCTTGGGAGAGACCCAGTACTTC
CDR3: CASSGGLGETQYF

V: TRBV5-5
size: -
D: TRBD1
length: 16
J: TRBJ2-5
DNA: TGTGCCAGCAGCCGGGGGCAGGGGGCAGGCCAAGAGACCCAGTACTTC
CDR3: CASSRGQGAGQETQYF

V: TRBV30
size: -
D: -
length: 12
J: TRBJ1-3
DNA: TGTGCCTGGAGTGAAAGGAGGAACACCATATATTTT
CDR3: CAWSERRNTIYF

V: TRBV6-1
size: -
D: -
length: 13
J: TRBJ1-1
DNA: TGTGCCAGCAGTCCCGGGACACCTAATGAAGCTTTCTTT
CDR3: CASSPGTPNEAFF

V: TRBV5-1
size: -
D: -
length: 13
J: TRBJ2-3
DNA: TGCGCCAGCAGCTTGGACAACACAGATACGCAGTATTTT
CDR3: CASSLDNTDTQYF

V: TRBV2
size: few
D: -
length: 11
J: TRBJ1-1
DNA: TGTGCCACCATTTACGGGGATGAAGCTTTCTTT
CDR3: CATIYGDEAFF

V: TRBV6-1
size: -
D: -
length: 11
J: TRBJ2-5
DNA: TGTGCCAGCAGCCAAATAGAGACCCAGTACTTC
CDR3: CASSQIETQYF

V: TRBV21-1
size: -
D: -
length: 12
J: TRBJ1-3
DNA: TGTGCCAGCAGTCCGAAGGGAAACACCATATATTTT
CDR3: CASSPKGNTIYF

V: TRBV2
size: -
D: -
length: 13
J: TRBJ2-4
DNA: TGTGCCAGCAGTGCATCTGGGGGCAACATTCAGTACTTC
CDR3: CASSASGGNIQYF

V: TRBV19
size: once
D: TRBD1
length: 17
J: TRBJ1-1
DNA: TGTGCCAGTAGTATGGGATGGGGACAGTACATGGACACTGAAGCTTTCTTT
CDR3: CASSMGWGQYMDTEAFF

V: TRBV6-5
size: once
D: TRBD1
length: 15
J: TRBJ1-1
DNA: TGTGCCAGCAGCGCCGGGACAGGGGTTAGGACTGAAGCTTTCTTT
CDR3: CASSAGTGVRTEAFF

V: TRBV5-6
size: -
D: -
length: 17
J: TRBJ1-4
DNA: TGTGCCAGCAGCTTGGGCCTCGGCAGAACAACTAATGAAAAACTGTTTTTT
CDR3: CASSLGLGRTTNEKLFF

V: TRBV6-6
size: -
D: -
length: 15
J: TRBJ1-2
DNA: TGTGCCAGCAGAGTGGACAGAGTTACTAACTATGGCTACACCTTC
CDR3: CASRVDRVTNYGYTF

V: TRBV18
size: -
D: -
length: 17
J: TRBJ2-1
DNA: TGTGCCAGCTCACCAGGGAGGGGGGCCGGCTCCTACAATGAGCAGTTCTTC
CDR3: CASSPGRGAGSYNEQFF

V: TRBV28
size: -
D: TRBD2
length: 15
J: TRBJ2-5
DNA: TGTGCCAGCAGTTTGGGGTGGGGGGGCCAAGAGACCCAGTACTTC
CDR3: CASSLGWGGQETQYF

V: TRBV30
size: -
D: -
length: 14
J: TRBJ1-1
DNA: TGTGCCTGGACTCTGGGGCGGATGAACACTGAAGCTTTCTTT
CDR3: CAWTLGRMNTEAFF

V: TRBV4-2
size: -
D: TRBD1
length: 16
J: TRBJ1-2
DNA: TGTGCCAGCAGCCAAGATTTGGGACAGGTGGCATATGGCTACACCTTC
CDR3: CASSQDLGQVAYGYTF

V: TRBV5-1
size: -
D: -
length: 13
J: TRBJ2-1
DNA: TGCGCCAGCAGCTTTAGCGGAAACAATGAGCAGTTCTTC
CDR3: CASSFSGNNEQFF

V: TRBV19
size: few
D: -
length: 15
J: TRBJ1-2
DNA: TGTGCCAGTAGTATAAGCTCAGGGGCGGGCTATGGCTACACCTTC
CDR3: CASSISSGAGYGYTF

V: TRBV2
size: few
D: -
length: 15
J: TRBJ2-1
DNA: TGTGCCAGCAGTGAAAGGTCAACCTCCTACAATGAGCAGTTCTTC
CDR3: CASSERSTSYNEQFF

V: TRBV11-3
size: -
D: TRBD1
length: 15
J: TRBJ1-3
DNA: TGTGCCAGCCTCGGACAGGGCGACTCTGGAAACACCATATATTTT
CDR3: CASLGQGDSGNTIYF

V: TRBV6-1
size: -
D: -
length: 14
J: TRBJ1-1
DNA: TGTGCCAGCAGGGACCGGGTTCCGGAGACTGAAGCTTTCTTT
CDR3: CASRDRVPETEAFF

V: TRBV7-9
size: -
D: -
length: 16
J: TRBJ1-1
DNA: TGTGCCAGCAGCTTAGTTCGGGGGACCCAGAACACTGAAGCTTTCTTT
CDR3: CASSLVRGTQNTEAFF

V: TRBV7-8
size: -
D: TRBD1
length: 16
J: TRBJ2-3
DNA: TGTGCCAGCAGCTTAGCGCACAGGGGTTCGACAGATACGCAGTATTTT
CDR3: CASSLAHRGSTDTQYF

V: TRBV11-2
size: -
D: -
length: 13
J: TRBJ1-1
DNA: TGTGCCAGCAGCTTAGCGAAGGACACAGAGGCTTTCTTT
CDR3: CASSLAKDTEAFF

V: TRBV5-6
size: -
D: TRBD1
length: 18
J: TRBJ1-5
DNA: TGTGCCAGCAGCTCCTCGGGACAGGGGGCGTTGTTCAATCAGCCCCAGCATTTT
CDR3: CASSSSGQGALFNQPQHF

V: TRBV18
size: -
D: -
length: 16
J: TRBJ2-4
DNA: TGTGCCAGCTCACCACCGGCAGAGCTAGCCAAAAACATTCAGTACTTC
CDR3: CASSPPAELAKNIQYF

V: TRBV7-2
size: -
D: -
length: 16
J: TRBJ1-2
DNA: TGTGCCAGCAGCTCCCAGGGATGGGGGGGCGCGTCTGGCTACACCTTC
CDR3: CASSSQGWGGASGYTF

V: TRBV29-1
size: few
D: TRBD1
length: 13
J: TRBJ1-2
DNA: TGCAGCGTTTTGGACAGGCTCAACTATGGCTACACCTTC
CDR3: CSVLDRLNYGYTF

V: TRBV4-2
size: -
D: -
length: 14
J: TRBJ2-2
DNA: TGTGCCAGCAGCCAAGATATCAACACCGGGGAGCTGTTTTTT
CDR3: CASSQDINTGELFF

V: TRBV7-8
size: once
D: -
length: 15
J: TRBJ1-4
DNA: TGTGCCAGCAGCTTAGTTGGGAACCTGAATGAAAAACTGTTTTTT
CDR3: CASSLVGNLNEKLFF

V: TRBV15
size: -
D: -
length: 14
J: TRBJ2-1
DNA: TGTGCCACCAGCAGAGCGGGAGAGTCAGGTGAGCAGTTCTTC
CDR3: CATSRAGESGEQFF

V: TRBV18
size: few
D: TRBD1
length: 16
J: TRBJ1-5
DNA: TGTGCCAGCTCACCGGGCGAAGGGGGCCTCATTCAGCCCCAGCATTTT
CDR3: CASSPGEGGLIQPQHF